The 11 T cell receptor beta chains below all came from one sample that was sequenced in a study of T cell responses to AZD1222 COVID-19 vaccine. TCRdb keeps only in-frame clones here, not all; method: immunoSEQ multiplex PCR. The sample lists about 84,000 clones, 75% to 90% occurring once. This sample comprised peripheral blood, obtained on day 0 of AZD1222 vaccination. These receptor sequences come from an adult in good health.

The genes are TRBV20-1 and TRBJ1-2; D gene uncertain. There are 11 residues in the CDR3. Trimming shortened V by 5 bases and J by 7 bases, and 11 bases separated the two germline ends. CDR1 is DFQATT and CDR2 is SNEGSKA in the germline V gene (reference sequence). The DNA for the CDR3 is TGCAGTGCTGCTTGGGGTGGTGGCTACACCTTC. This translates into CSAAWGGGYTF.

The CDR3 region is CASSLYGTGGLSEQFF. DNA for the CDR3: TGTGCCAGCAGCTTGTACGGGACAGGGGGTCTGAGTGAGCAGTTCTTC. The V call is TRBV5-5, the J call TRBJ2-1; 11 bases agree with TRBD1. V shed 1 base, J shed 9 bases, and the junction held 9 bases outside the gene matches. Germline V gene data show CDR1 as SGHKS and CDR2 as YYEKEE (reference sequence). This CDR3 comprises 16 residues.

The chain is built from TRBV6-5 and TRBJ2-7; D is perhaps TRBD2 (6 bases). V was clipped by 5 bases and J by 0 bases, with 14 bases between them. The CDR3 runs 15 residues. Germline values: CDR1 MNHEY, CDR2 SVGAGI. The CDR3 coding sequence is TGTGCCAGCAGTCGAGAAGCGGGTAGCTCCTACGAGCAGTACTTC. Protein sequence: CASSREAGSSYEQYF.

The V gene is TRBV21-1, the J gene TRBJ1-5; the table's D call, TRBD1, has no DNA check behind it. TRBV21-1 is assigned pseudogene status. The CDR3 sequence is 14 residues long. In DNA, the CDR3 is TGTGCCAGCAGAGGACAGGGGAGGAATCAGCCCCAGCATTTT. Translated, it gives CASRGQGRNQPQHF.

V usage is TRBV28 and J usage is TRBJ2-3; D may be TRBD2 (6 bases). Trimming left V 7 bases short and J 2 bases short, with 10 bases between. This CDR3 comprises 13 residues. Germline CDR1 reads MDHEN; CDR2 reads SYDVKM. Here the CDR3 reads CASKEGPTDTQYF. The CDR3 bases are TGTGCCAGCAAGGAGGGACCCACAGATACGCAGTATTTT.

The chain employs TRBV7-9 and TRBJ1-3; the D is unclear. V gave up 2 bases and J gave up 2 bases, with 1 base separating them. The germline V gene encodes CDR1 SEHNR and CDR2 FQNEAQ (reference sequence). CDR3 size: 12 residues. CDR3 protein: CASSLTGNTIYF. The CDR3 bases are TGTGCCAGCAGCTTAACTGGAAACACCATATATTTT.

The genes are TRBV18 and TRBJ2-7; 13 bases fit TRBD2. The CDR3 has 16 residues. Losses at the gene ends were 3 bases for V and 7 bases for J; bases not matched to a gene: 9. Germline V lookup: CDR1 KGHSH, CDR2 LQKENI. This CDR3 reads CASSPSGLAGDGEQYF. As DNA, the CDR3 is TGTGCCAGCTCACCTAGTGGACTAGCGGGAGACGGGGAGCAGTACTTC.

CDR3 nucleotides: TGTGCCAGCAGCCTAGGACTAGTCGAGCAGTACTTC. Translating it yields CASSLGLVEQYF. The chain uses TRBV6-7 and TRBJ2-7, with TRBD2 identical over 7 bases. TRBV6-7 is annotated as an ORF whose role is uncertain. J was trimmed by 6 bases and V by 6 bases; bases with no gene match: 5. The CDR3 totals 12 residues.

The chain carries TRBV5-1 and TRBJ2-5; D is perhaps TRBD1 (6 bases). V lost 0 bases, J lost 5 bases, and 8 bases lay in between. The germline CDR1 and CDR2 sequences are SGHRS and YFSETQ. The CDR3 contains 13 residues. The DNA of the CDR3 is TGCGCCAGCAGCTTGGCAGGGGATGAGACCCAGTACTTC. It encodes CASSLAGDETQYF.

The chain joins TRBV15 to TRBJ2-3; the match to TRBD2 covers 11 bases. This CDR3 comprises 17 residues. Germline V CDR1 and CDR2: LNHNV, YYDKDF (reference sequence). The V gene end was trimmed by 1 base and the J gene end by 5 bases; junction bases not matched to a gene: 8. CDR3 DNA sequence: TGTGCCACCAGCAGAGGGGGTAGCGGGAGGGCCGTAGATACGCAGTATTTT. Amino acids: CATSRGGSGRAVDTQYF. Full variable domain (missing parts from reference TRBV15 and TRBJ2-3): DAMVIQNPRYQVTQFGKPVTLSCSQTLNHNVMYWYQQKSSQAPKLLFHYYDKDFNNEADTPDNFQSRRPNTSFCFLDIRSPGLGDTAMYLCATSRGGSGRAVDTQYFGPGTRLTVL.

The gene calls are TRBV3-1 (or the pseudogene TRBV3-2) and TRBJ1-1; TRBD1 might be the D (6 bases). Trimming took 4 bases from V and 0 from J, leaving 6 bases between them. Germline values: CDR1 LGHDT, CDR2 YNNKEL (reference sequence). This CDR3 is 13 amino acids long. DNA for the CDR3: TGTGCCAGCAGCCGACAGGTGAACACTGAAGCTTTCTTT. Residues: CASSRQVNTEAFF.